The present TCR beta chain was sequenced within a study of blood T cells in healthy people across ages (dated by TCRdb to the mid-2010s). Some background on the complete study: Template switching captured roughly one uniquely barcoded TCR beta cDNA molecule per two T cells in model experiments. Age-related changes in TCR beta repertoire diversity were measured in the study by deep sequencing normalized with unique cDNA molecular identifiers. Four age groups were formed from the donors: young (average roughly 15 years), middle-aged (approximately 40), aged (approximately 60) and long-lived (roughly 81). Donors of different ages were randomly distributed across sequencing lanes to avoid experimental bias. Two additional independent replicas of 1 million unique cDNA reads from the same blood draw were analyzed for two donors (one aged 18 to 29 and one aged 80 or older). Summary of the overall study and its limitations: A strong correlation was found between observed TCR beta diversity and the percentage of naive T cells measured by flow cytometry. As age increased, observed TCR beta diversity per million T cells dropped in a roughly linear way, and a significant reduction was already evident by age approximately 40. Bulk unsorted PBMC profiling prevented conclusive comparison of naive and antigen-experienced compartments. The CMV infection status of donors was not known, potentially confounding age-related changes in expanded clonotypes. Compared with the aged group, the long-lived group had more naive CD4+ T cells, fewer expanded clones and increased TCR diversity, a pattern suggesting age selection. Estimates of total diversity based on one million sequenced T cells were considered lower bounds and underestimates.

Libraries were built with 5' RACE. Sequencer: Illumina HiSeq 2500. The second PCR ran for about 7 to 11 cycles and used a J-beta primer mix along with a sample-barcoded 5' primer. A unique molecular identifier was introduced onto each TCR beta cDNA molecule by a template-switch 5' adaptor carrying 12 random nucleotides. Each sample yielded at least 3 million CDR3-containing paired-end reads. The Mint cDNA synthesis kit, primed by a TRBC-specific oligonucleotide, was used to synthesize first-strand cDNA from all RNA. Following uracil-DNA glycosylase treatment, a first 18-cycle PCR with universal primers M1SS and BC2_uni_R was performed on all cDNA. The authors' analysis ran thus. For normalization, 1 million high-quality reads, each with a distinct molecular identifier, were randomly selected from each sample. Reads sharing molecular identifiers were discarded rather than binned into consensus sequences. MiTCR, set to a Q25 quality threshold and the strictest error-elimination algorithm, was used for CDR3 identification, clonotype clustering and error correction. A nonparametric unseen species model using Euler transformation provided a lower-bound estimate of total TCR beta diversity. In-frame beta chains were kept once TCRdb had trimmed the public reads at Q25 with fastp and called clones with MiXCR. Each CDR3 protein appears once, grouped with its most common genes and DNA. TCRdb, not the authors, supplied the V and J calls. The sample yields some 1.4 million distinct CDR3 sequences; about 40% were counted once. Together, the top ten hold 7% to 9.5% of the sample.

The CDR3 holds 14 amino acids from the cysteine to the phenylalanine. Of all the DNA, just the CDR3 is kept, 42 bases in frame from base 1. CDR1 MNHEY and CDR2 SMNVEV were looked up in the germline V gene (reference sequence). V and J are trimmed by 7 bases and 7 bases, and the gene matches miss 8 bases of the junction. Details on this clonotype: There is no known antigen for this receptor. Base qualities were left out, and no much larger clone turns up one base away.

The donors were roughly 38 Caucasian individuals from Russia, aged roughly 6 to 100 years, who were systemically healthy. Around 10 milliliters of peripheral blood were collected from each donor into EDTA-treated Vacutainer tubes. Ficoll-Paque density-gradient centrifugation was used to isolate PBMCs, with at least 6 million per sample. Total RNA was extracted from PBMCs with Trizol reagent, with at least 6 micrograms obtained per sample. The percentages of naive CD45RAhigh/CD27high T cells were determined by flow cytometry on a PBMC aliquot from every donor. Here the chain combines TRBV27 and TRBJ2-1; TRBD1 matches 9 bases in the middle. Input material: blood. The receptor was derived from a woman under 30 in good health. The DNA is TGTGCCAGCATTACCCCGGGACAGGGAAATGAGCAGTTCTTC. The resulting protein is CASITPGQGNEQFF.